A single sample gave rise to the 7 T cell receptor beta chains below, sequenced in a study of blood T cell repertoires in COVID-19. The data were produced by immunoSEQ multiplex PCR, yet TCRdb's version contains in-frame clones alone and is incomplete. This sample has around 280,000 clones, with around four fifths found just once. Sample: peripheral blood. The source of these receptors is a woman between 50 and 59 years old with active or convalescent COVID-19.

The chain links TRBV3-1 (or the pseudogene TRBV3-2) to TRBJ1-3; D possibly corresponds to TRBD1 (5 bases). Germline V gives CDR1 LGHDT, CDR2 YNNKEL (reference sequence). This CDR3 is built from 15 residues. Trimming removed 4 bases at V and 2 bases at J, with 12 bases between. CDR3: CASSPYGGAGNTIYF. The CDR3 bases are TGTGCCAGCAGCCCTTACGGAGGGGCTGGAAACACCATATATTTT.

The chain joins TRBV6-1 to TRBJ2-7; D might be TRBD1 (7 bases). V dropped 2 bases and J dropped 2 bases, with 19 bases sitting between them. The germline V gene encodes CDR1 MNHNS and CDR2 SASEGT. The length of the CDR3 is 17 residues. The CDR3, as DNA: TGTGCCAGCAGTGAACTCAGGGGGGCGACCGGCACCTACGAGCAGTACTTC. This codes for CASSELRGATGTYEQYF.

This rearrangement joins TRBV24-1 to TRBJ2-3; D might be TRBD2 (6 bases). V was pared by 4 bases and J by 4 bases, with 11 bases between. Germline assignment: CDR1 KGHDR and CDR2 SFDVKD. CDR3 length: 14 residues. Here the CDR3 DNA reads TGTGCCACCAGTGAAAGCGGGTCCGCAGATACGCAGTATTTT. Encoded protein: CATSESGSADTQYF.

The V and J genes are TRBV5-1 and TRBJ2-3; possibly TRBD2 for D (6 bases). Trimming cost V 4 bases and J 3 bases, with 27 bases left between them. CDR1 and CDR2 from the germline V gene are SGHRS and YFSETQ. The CDR3 loop spans 19 amino acids. As DNA, the CDR3 is TGCGCCAGCAGCCCTCGGCCCATCACGAGCGGGCGAGGGACAGATACGCAGTATTTT. Its translation is CASSPRPITSGRGTDTQYF.

The chain joins TRBV14 to TRBJ1-2; no reliable D call. The CDR3 length is 12 residues. Germline V gives CDR1 SGHDN, CDR2 FVKESK. Trimming took 4 bases from V and 8 from J, leaving 11 bases between them. CDR3 DNA sequence: TGTGCCAGCAGCCTATACAGAGACGGCTACACCTTC. Amino acids: CASSLYRDGYTF.

The chain is built from TRBV20-1 and TRBJ2-5, with D perhaps matching TRBD2 (5 bases). V was cut by 3 bases and J by 1 base, with 15 bases left in between. Germline lookup yields CDR1 DFQATT and CDR2 SNEGSKA (reference sequence). The CDR3 consists of 15 residues. The CDR3 reads CSASDEGEVQETQYF. CDR3 nucleotides: TGCAGTGCTAGTGACGAGGGCGAGGTCCAAGAGACCCAGTACTTC.

This clone was observed a single time. The rearrangement joins TRBV3-1 (or the pseudogene TRBV3-2) to TRBJ1-6; no clear D gene. The CDR3 is made up of 12 amino acids. The germline V and J ends were trimmed by 3 bases and 8 bases, with 5 bases remaining between them. Germline V gene sequence: CDR1 LGHDT, CDR2 YNNKEL (reference sequence). CDR3 DNA: TGTGCCAGCAGCCACGAGGATTCACCCCTCCACTTT. Translation gives CASSHEDSPLHF.